The sequence of this T cell receptor (beta chain) was determined in a study of cytomegalovirus exposure and HLA in healthy donors. Study findings and constraints: Association of 15,000 to 20,000 TCR beta sequences with HLA alleles was found at 0.05 false discovery rate in a later analysis. TCR beta V segments were, for the most part, productive about 90% or about 30% of the time in an earlier analysis. Cytomegalovirus-associated status was assigned to some 180 TCR beta chains.

Points on this clone: Its target is unknown.

This CDR3 region has 18 residues. V gave up 3 bases and J gave up 0 bases, with 18 bases separating them. The germline gives CDR1 SGHVS, CDR2 FQNEAQ. Vbeta (60) and Jbeta (13) primers were used in the PCR. The protocol was immunoSEQ multiplex PCR, while the TCRdb copy is restricted to in-frame clones and leaves out a portion. The sample records 150,000 to 200,000 clones, approximately 71% being singletons. The origin of this receptor is a woman in her thirties or forties in good health and CMV-seropositive. The sequenced sample was PBMCs. The rearrangement links TRBV7-8 to TRBJ1-5, with D maybe TRBD1 (6 bases). CDR3 protein: CASSFSGRGPYSNQPQHF. The CDR3 DNA follows: TGTGCCAGCAGCTTCTCTGGCAGGGGCCCCTATAGCAATCAGCCCCAGCATTTT.